This record looks at one T cell receptor (beta chain) sequence and its context. As yet, its antigen is unknown. This record comes from a study of molecular identifiers for immune sequencing clone quantification. Whole-study findings and limits: Clonotypes topping 20 RNA copies carried over 97% of effector molecules but under 1% of naive ones.

When naive CD8 T cells were sorted, they were gated as CD8+CD4-CCR7+CD45RA+. The CDR3 is made up of 14 amino acids. Looked up from germline, CDR1 is MNHEY and CDR2 is SVGAGI. V dropped 2 bases and J dropped 4 bases, with 8 bases sitting between them. One entry per CDR3 protein, called by TCRdb with MiXCR from the PCR reads. The sample holds 45,000 to 55,000 distinct CDR3 sequences, roughly a third seen once. The material sequenced was naive CD8+ T cells from blood, with Jurkat cell RNA spiked in. This sample's subset: FACS-sorted CD8+CD4-CCR7+CD45RA+ naive T cells. The chain uses TRBV6-5 and TRBJ2-2, with D tentatively TRBD1 (5 bases). This TCR was recovered from a human donor in good health. Some libraries in this study had Jurkat cell RNA spiked in. CDR3 sequence (DNA): TGTGCCAGCAGTTACACTACAGGCACCGGGGAGCTGTTTTTT. Its protein product is CASSYTTGTGELFF.